Detailed here is one T cell receptor (beta chain). The data belong to a study of shared clonotypes between healthy human individuals. The germline gives CDR1 SGHRS, CDR2 YFSETQ. This CDR3 contains 14 residues. The V gene end was trimmed by 3 bases and the J gene end by 1 base; junction bases not matched to a gene: 0. DNA at 200 ng, some 31,000 T cell genomes, went into sorted-subset replicate PCRs. Repertoires were generated with immunoSEQ multiplex PCR, while TCRdb's copy carries only in-frame clones and drops some. Of more than 850,000 clones listed, around 78% were seen once; the top ten hold more than 0.5%.

The sequenced sample was memory CD4+ T cells from PBMCs. Subset meaning: CD45RA-negative fraction. This receptor was taken from a man between 18 and 35 years old in good health. Some clones in this sample may be carry-over from other donors' samples. This sequence joins TRBV5-1 and TRBJ2-3; 9 bases are shared with TRBD1. CDR3: CASSWDRGTDTQYF. CDR3 in DNA: TGCGCCAGCAGCTGGGACAGGGGCACAGATACGCAGTATTTT.